This TCR beta chain was sequenced for a study of blood T cell repertoires in COVID-19. Study at large: PBMCs, B-cell-depleted T cells, or T cells were the source of the cDNA or gDNA that made up the material.

The protocol was immunoSEQ multiplex PCR, while the TCRdb copy is restricted to in-frame clones and leaves out a portion. The table shows roughly 68,000 clones, with more than 85% occurring only once. CDR3 length equals 16 residues. With V trimmed by 4 bases and J by 4 bases, 11 bases remained unmatched. Germline V lookup: CDR1 SGHDT, CDR2 YYEEEE. The sequenced material came from peripheral blood. The V and J genes are TRBV5-6 and TRBJ2-3; 8 bases align to TRBD1. The origin of this receptor is a man in his forties with COVID-19, enrolled during active disease. DNA for the CDR3: TGTGCCAGCAGCCCCACCGGGACAGGAGGTTCAGATACGCAGTATTTT. Translated, it gives CASSPTGTGGSDTQYF.